This is a list of T cell receptor gamma chains from one sample in a study of Vδ1+ human thymocytes. TCRdb used CATT to re-call clones from the multiplex PCR reads. The table includes tens of thousands of gamma-chain clones, 20% detected once. The specimen was Vdelta1+ gamma-delta thymocytes from the thymus. These receptors were taken from a girl under three years old who had congenital heart surgery. Each CDR3 is given with its conserved first and last residue. Some rows mark clone size as missing; the rest say once, few, many or name a class of expanded clone.

V gene	J gene	clone size	CDR3 protein	CDR3 DNA
TRGV3	TRGJ1/TRGJ2	-	CATWDTYKKLF	TGTGCCACCTGGGACACCTACAAGAAACTCTTT
TRGV2	TRGJ1/TRGJ2	-	CATWDGLRRKLF	TGTGCCACCTGGGACGGGCTGCGGAGGAAACTCTTT
TRGV3	TRGJ1/TRGJ2	few	CATWDRPDKKLF	TGTGCCACCTGGGACAGGCCGGATAAGAAACTCTTT
TRGV2	TRGJP2	-	CATWDDRRGEWIKTF	TGTGCCACCTGGGACGATCGGCGGGGAGAGTGGATCAAGACGTTT
TRGV3	TRGJ1/TRGJ2	few	CATWGNTKLF	TGTGCCACCTGGGGCAACACTAAACTCTTT
TRGV4	TRGJ1/TRGJ2	-	CATWDLEGDYKKLF	TGTGCCACCTGGGATCTGGAGGGCGACTATAAGAAACTCTTT
TRGV2	TRGJP2	-	CATWDGLMGSDWIKTF	TGTGCCACCTGGGACGGGCTGATGGGTAGTGATTGGATCAAGACGTTT
TRGV9	TRGJ1/TRGJ2	few	CALWEVENKKLF	TGTGCCTTGTGGGAGGTCGAGAATAAGAAACTCTTT
TRGV2	TRGJ1/TRGJ2	-	CATWDGPLYYKKLF	TGTGCCACCTGGGACGGGCCTCTGTATTATAAGAAACTCTTT
TRGV2	TRGJ1/TRGJ2	-	CATWDGPVILQKLF	TGTGCCACCTGGGACGGGCCGGTTATACTTCAGAAACTCTTT
TRGV9	TRGJ1/TRGJ2	-	CALWEVIQKGNYKKLF	TGTGCCTTGTGGGAGGTGATCCAAAAAGGAAATTATAAGAAACTCTTT
TRGV4	TRGJ1/TRGJ2	-	CATWDGPGNYYKKLF	TGTGCCACCTGGGATGGGCCAGGGAATTATTATAAGAAACTCTTT
TRGV3	TRGJ1/TRGJ2	-	CATWERYYYKKLF	TGTGCCACCTGGGAGCGCTATTATTATAAGAAACTCTTT
TRGV4	TRGJP2	-	CAAWGSSDWIKTF	TGTGCCGCCTGGGGAAGTAGTGATTGGATCAAGACGTTT
TRGV4	TRGJ1/TRGJ2	few	CATWDEIHKKLF	TGTGCCACCTGGGATGAAATTCATAAGAAACTCTTT
TRGV4	TRGJ1/TRGJ2	-	CATWDRQADYKKLF	TGTGCCACCTGGGACAGGCAAGCGGATTATAAGAAACTCTTT
TRGV9	TRGJ1/TRGJ2	-	CALWEVQVGDYYKKLF	TGTGCCTTGTGGGAGGTGCAAGTTGGAGATTATTATAAGAAACTCTTT
TRGV2	TRGJ1/TRGJ2	few	CATWDGAYYKKLF	TGTGCCACCTGGGACGGCGCTTATTATAAGAAACTCTTT
TRGV4	TRGJ1/TRGJ2	few	CATWDGRSGYYKKLF	TGTGCCACCTGGGATGGCCGGAGCGGTTATTATAAGAAACTCTTT
TRGV9	TRGJP2	few	CALWEVNGHSSDWIKTF	TGTGCCTTGTGGGAGGTAAACGGCCATAGTAGTGATTGGATCAAGACGTTT
TRGV2	TRGJP2	few	CATWDGRTQNSSDWIKTF	TGTGCCACCTGGGACGGGCGTACCCAAAATAGTAGTGATTGGATCAAGACGTTT
TRGV4	TRGJ1/TRGJ2	few	CATWDGPLDKKLF	TGTGCCACCTGGGATGGGCCTTTGGATAAGAAACTCTTT
TRGV9	TRGJ1/TRGJ2	-	CALWEVQENYYKKLF	TGTGCCTTGTGGGAGGTGCAAGAGAATTATTATAAGAAACTCTTT
TRGV4	TRGJ1/TRGJ2	few	CATWDGGGYYKKLF	TGTGCCACCTGGGATGGGGGGGGTTATTATAAGAAACTCTTT
TRGV2	TRGJP2	-	CATWDGTLGDWIKTF	TGTGCCACCTGGGACGGGACACTTGGGGATTGGATCAAGACGTTT
TRGV2	TRGJ1/TRGJ2	-	CATWDGQLGYKKLF	TGTGCCACCTGGGACGGGCAATTGGGTTATAAGAAACTCTTT
TRGV3	TRGJP2	-	CATWGVDDWIKTF	TGTGCCACCTGGGGCGTCGATGATTGGATCAAGACGTTT
TRGV3	TRGJ1/TRGJ2	-	CATWDRIQEKLF	TGTGCCACCTGGGACCGAATTCAGGAGAAACTCTTT
TRGV9	TRGJ1/TRGJ2	few	CALWEARNPKNYYKKLF	TGTGCCTTGTGGGAGGCCCGAAATCCTAAGAATTATTATAAGAAACTCTTT
TRGV4	TRGJ1/TRGJ2	few	CATWDGLHKKLF	TGTGCCACCTGGGATGGGCTCCATAAGAAACTCTTT
TRGV2	TRGJP2	-	CATWVDGIKTF	TGTGCCACCTGGGTTGATGGGATCAAGACGTTT
TRGV9	TRGJ1/TRGJ2	-	CALWEVQLSNYYKKLF	TGTGCCTTGTGGGAGGTGCAATTGTCGAATTATTATAAGAAACTCTTT
TRGV9	TRGJP2	-	CALWHSSDWIKTF	TGTGCCTTGTGGCATAGTAGTGATTGGATCAAGACGTTT
TRGV9	TRGJ1/TRGJ2	-	CALWEVGSNYYKKLF	TGTGCCTTGTGGGAGGTGGGTTCGAATTATTATAAGAAACTCTTT
TRGV9	TRGJ1/TRGJ2	-	CALWEVRYCYYKKLF	TGTGCCTTGTGGGAGGTGCGGTATTGTTATTATAAGAAACTCTTT
TRGV3	TRGJ1/TRGJ2	few	CATWDTPSDYKKLF	TGTGCCACCTGGGACACACCCTCCGATTATAAGAAACTCTTT
TRGV9	TRGJP2	few	CALWELHSSDWIKTF	TGTGCCTTGTGGGAGCTTCATAGTAGTGATTGGATCAAGACGTTT
TRGV2	TRGJ1/TRGJ2	-	CATWDRLQNYYKKLF	TGTGCCACCTGGGACAGGCTACAGAATTATTATAAGAAACTCTTT
TRGV4	TRGJ1/TRGJ2	-	CATWDNHYYKKLF	TGTGCCACCTGGGATAATCATTATTATAAGAAACTCTTT
TRGV2	TRGJ1/TRGJ2	-	CATWDGPEMGNRWKLF	TGTGCCACCTGGGACGGGCCTGAAATGGGGAATAGGTGGAAACTCTTT
TRGV4	TRGJ1/TRGJ2	-	CATWDGFGEKLF	TGTGCCACCTGGGATGGTTTTGGGGAGAAACTCTTT
TRGV4	TRGJ1/TRGJ2	-	CATWDGLEQKLF	TGTGCCACCTGGGATGGGCTGGAACAGAAACTCTTT
TRGV4	TRGJ1/TRGJ2	few	CATWGDNKKLF	TGTGCCACCTGGGGCGACAATAAGAAACTCTTT
TRGV2	TRGJP2	few	CATWDGQAGGWIKTF	TGTGCCACCTGGGACGGTCAAGCGGGGGGTTGGATCAAGACGTTT
TRGV9	TRGJ1/TRGJ2	-	CALWEVRFSYKKLF	TGTGCCTTGTGGGAGGTGCGCTTTAGTTATAAGAAACTCTTT
TRGV9	TRGJP	few	CALSAELGKKIKVF	TGTGCCTTGTCGGCCGAGTTGGGCAAAAAAATCAAGGTATTT
TRGV9	TRGJP2	few	CALWEVGARDWIKTF	TGTGCCTTGTGGGAGGTAGGTGCGCGTGATTGGATCAAGACGTTT
TRGV3	TRGJ1/TRGJ2	few	CATWDRRDYYKKLF	TGTGCCACCTGGGACAGGCGTGATTATTATAAGAAACTCTTT
TRGV8	TRGJ1/TRGJ2	few	CATWDRTLLGNYYKKLF	TGTGCCACCTGGGATAGAACGCTTTTGGGGAATTATTATAAGAAACTCTTT
TRGV9	TRGJ1/TRGJ2	-	CALWETLLVKKLF	TGTGCCTTGTGGGAGACGCTTCTGGTGAAGAAACTCTTT
TRGV5	TRGJ1/TRGJ2	-	CATWDRTPNYYKKLF	TGTGCCACCTGGGACAGGACACCTAATTATTATAAGAAACTCTTT
TRGV9	TRGJP2	-	CALWEVQWRGDWIKTF	TGTGCCTTGTGGGAGGTGCAGTGGCGTGGTGATTGGATCAAGACGTTT
TRGV3	TRGJ1/TRGJ2	-	CATWDGPFYYKKLF	TGTGCCACCTGGGACGGTCCCTTTTATTATAAGAAACTCTTT
TRGV3	TRGJ1/TRGJ2	-	CATWDISSYYKKLF	TGTGCCACCTGGGACATTTCTTCTTATTATAAGAAACTCTTT
TRGV8	TRGJP2	-	CATWDNGGSDWIKTF	TGTGCCACCTGGGACAATGGAGGTAGTGATTGGATCAAGACGTTT
TRGV9	TRGJ1/TRGJ2	few	CALWEVRGFGYKKLF	TGTGCCTTGTGGGAGGTGCGAGGTTTTGGGTATAAGAAACTCTTT
TRGV4	TRGJP2	-	CATWDGSIDSSDWIKTF	TGTGCCACCTGGGATGGGTCGATTGATAGTAGTGATTGGATCAAGACGTTT
TRGV2	TRGJ1/TRGJ2	medium-sized	CATWDGRYYKKLF	TGTGCCACCTGGGACGGGCGTTATTATAAGAAACTCTTT
TRGV3	TRGJ1/TRGJ2	-	CATWATSQLF	TGTGCCACCTGGGCCACATCCCAACTCTTT